Only a few counts were recorded for the clone carrying this T cell receptor beta chain. Its antigen is still unknown. The sample originates from a study of T cell repertoires in cytomegalovirus infection. Study details: Recently identified HLA-C-restricted and well-studied HLA-B-restricted CMV epitopes were used. Indicated by public TCR beta signatures were CMV infection and matching HLA type.

Each CDR3 protein is one row after TCRdb ran MiXCR on the reads. Of some 350,000 distinct CDR3 sequences in the sample, about 28% were seen once. The CDR3 runs 16 residues. Trimming pared 0 bases from V and 7 bases from J, leaving 16 bases between. CDR1 is LGHNA, CDR2 YNFKEQ, per germline. Notes on the study in general: Carriage of CMV together with the relevant HLA was identifiable through cumulative public TCR beta family frequency.

The sequences come from cultured PBMCs, collected from culture after CMV antigen stimulation. This chain connects TRBV4-2 to TRBJ1-5; D possibly corresponds to TRBD1 (5 bases). The TCR was taken from a human donor in good health (CMV status not recorded). Some clones in this sample may be carry-over from other donors' samples. CDR3 protein: CASSQDYAQVFQPQHF. DNA for the CDR3: TGTGCCAGCAGCCAAGATTACGCACAGGTGTTCCAGCCCCAGCATTTT.